This T cell receptor (beta chain) was identified during a study of blood T cell repertoires in COVID-19. The method was immunoSEQ multiplex PCR; TCRdb's version includes in-frame clones alone and lacks a portion of them. The sample includes roughly 120,000 clones, 80% to 90% of them seen just once. CDR1 is SGHAT and CDR2 is FQNNGV in the germline V gene. This CDR3 contains 15 residues. J was trimmed by 12 bases and V by 5 bases; bases with no gene match: 9. The receptor's source is a woman between 50 and 59 years old with acute or convalescent COVID-19. The sample taken for sequencing was peripheral blood. The V gene is TRBV11-2, the J gene TRBJ2-1; 14 nucleotides match TRBD2. CDR3 bases: TGTGCCAGCAGCGAATCATCGGGACTAGCGGGAGCGCAGTTCTTC. Translated: CASSESSGLAGAQFF.